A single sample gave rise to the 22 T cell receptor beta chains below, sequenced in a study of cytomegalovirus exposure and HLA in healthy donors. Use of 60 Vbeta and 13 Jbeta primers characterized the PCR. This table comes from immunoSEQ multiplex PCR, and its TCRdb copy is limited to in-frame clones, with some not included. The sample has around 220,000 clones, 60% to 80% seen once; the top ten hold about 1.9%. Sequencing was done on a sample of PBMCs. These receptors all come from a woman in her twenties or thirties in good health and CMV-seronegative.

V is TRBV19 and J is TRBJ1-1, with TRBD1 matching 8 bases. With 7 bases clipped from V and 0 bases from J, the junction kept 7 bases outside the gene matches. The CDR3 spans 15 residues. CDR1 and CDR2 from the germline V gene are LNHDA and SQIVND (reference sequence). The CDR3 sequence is CASTPGGLLNTEAFF. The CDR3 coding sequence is TGTGCCAGTACACCAGGGGGCCTTCTGAACACTGAAGCTTTCTTT. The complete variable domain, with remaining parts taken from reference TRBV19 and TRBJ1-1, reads DGGITQSPKYLFRKEGQNVTLSCEQNLNHDAMYWYRQDPGQGLRLIYYSQIVNDFQKGDIAEGYSVSREKKESFPLTVTSAQKNPTAFYLCASTPGGLLNTEAFFGQGTRLTVV.

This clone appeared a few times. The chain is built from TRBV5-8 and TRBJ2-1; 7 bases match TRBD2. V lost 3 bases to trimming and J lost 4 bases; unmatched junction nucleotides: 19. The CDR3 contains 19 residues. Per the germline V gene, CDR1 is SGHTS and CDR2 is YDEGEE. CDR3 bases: TGTGCCAGCAGCTCCCCTAGCGGACTTACCCGGCGGGGGTACAATGAGCAGTTCTTC. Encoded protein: CASSSPSGLTRRGYNEQFF. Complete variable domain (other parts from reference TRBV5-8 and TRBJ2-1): EAGVTQSPTHLIKTRGQQATLRCSPISGHTSVYWYQQALGLGLQFLLWYDEGEERNRGNFPPRFSGRQFPNYSSELNVNALELEDSALYLCASSSPSGLTRRGYNEQFFGPGTRLTVL.

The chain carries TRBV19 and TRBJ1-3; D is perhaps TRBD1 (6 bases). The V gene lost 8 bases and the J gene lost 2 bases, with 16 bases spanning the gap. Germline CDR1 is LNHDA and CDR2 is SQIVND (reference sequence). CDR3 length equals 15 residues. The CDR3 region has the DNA TGTGCCAGTTTAGATACAGGGTTTGCTGGAAACACCATATATTTT. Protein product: CASLDTGFAGNTIYF.

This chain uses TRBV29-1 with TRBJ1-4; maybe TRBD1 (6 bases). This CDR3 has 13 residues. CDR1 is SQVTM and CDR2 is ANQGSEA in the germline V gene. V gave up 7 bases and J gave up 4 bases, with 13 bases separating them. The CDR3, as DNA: TGCAGCGCCCGACAGGCCGTTAATGAAAAACTGTTTTTT. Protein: CSARQAVNEKLFF.

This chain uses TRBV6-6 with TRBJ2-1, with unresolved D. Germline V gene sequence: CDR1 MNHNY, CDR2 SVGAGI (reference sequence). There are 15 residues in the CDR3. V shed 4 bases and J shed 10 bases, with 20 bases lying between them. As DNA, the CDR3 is TGTGCCAGCAGTTCACCCGCGGTATCCGCAGACGAGCAGTTCTTC. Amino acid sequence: CASSSPAVSADEQFF.

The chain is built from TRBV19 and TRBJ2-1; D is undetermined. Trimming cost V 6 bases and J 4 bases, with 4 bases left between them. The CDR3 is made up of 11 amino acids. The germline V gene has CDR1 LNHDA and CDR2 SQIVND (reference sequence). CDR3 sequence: CASSQYNEQFF. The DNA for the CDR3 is TGTGCCAGTAGCCAGTACAATGAGCAGTTCTTC.

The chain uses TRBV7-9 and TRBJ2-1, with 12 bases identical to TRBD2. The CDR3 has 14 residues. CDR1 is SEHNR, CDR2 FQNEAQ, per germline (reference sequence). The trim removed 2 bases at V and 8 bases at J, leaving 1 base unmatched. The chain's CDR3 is CASSLLAGGDEQFF. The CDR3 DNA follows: TGTGCCAGCAGCTTACTAGCGGGAGGGGATGAGCAGTTCTTC.

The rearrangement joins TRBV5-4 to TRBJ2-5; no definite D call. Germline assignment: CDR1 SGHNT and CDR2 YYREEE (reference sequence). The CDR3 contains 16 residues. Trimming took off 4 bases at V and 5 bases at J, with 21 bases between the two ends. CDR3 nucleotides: TGTGCCAGCAGCCGCGAGTCTTCCGGTCCCAGGGAGACCCAGTACTTC. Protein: CASSRESSGPRETQYF.

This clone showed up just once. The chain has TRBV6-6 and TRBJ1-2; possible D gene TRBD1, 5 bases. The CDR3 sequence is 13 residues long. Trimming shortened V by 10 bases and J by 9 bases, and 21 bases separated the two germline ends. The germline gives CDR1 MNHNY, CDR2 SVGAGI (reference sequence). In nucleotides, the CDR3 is TGTGCCACCCTACTGGGAGGAGGGGTAAGCTACACCTTC. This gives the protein CATLLGGGVSYTF.

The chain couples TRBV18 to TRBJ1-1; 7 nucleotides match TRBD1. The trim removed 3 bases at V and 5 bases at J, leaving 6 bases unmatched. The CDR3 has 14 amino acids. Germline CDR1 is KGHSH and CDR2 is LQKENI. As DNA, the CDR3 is TGTGCCAGCTCACCGAATCAGGGGGGAACTGAAGCTTTCTTT. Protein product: CASSPNQGGTEAFF.

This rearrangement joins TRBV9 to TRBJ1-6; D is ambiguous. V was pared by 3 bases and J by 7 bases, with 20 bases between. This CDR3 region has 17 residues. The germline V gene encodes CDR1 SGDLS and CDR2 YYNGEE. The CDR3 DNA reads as TGTGCCAGCAGCGCTATCGAGGGTGTTACTCTGAATTCACCCCTCCACTTT. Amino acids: CASSAIEGVTLNSPLHF. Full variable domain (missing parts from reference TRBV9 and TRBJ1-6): DSGVTQTPKHLITATGQRVTLRCSPRSGDLSVYWYQQSLDQGLQFLIQYYNGEERAKGNILERFSAQQFPDLHSELNLSSLELGDSALYFCASSAIEGVTLNSPLHFGNGTRLTVT.

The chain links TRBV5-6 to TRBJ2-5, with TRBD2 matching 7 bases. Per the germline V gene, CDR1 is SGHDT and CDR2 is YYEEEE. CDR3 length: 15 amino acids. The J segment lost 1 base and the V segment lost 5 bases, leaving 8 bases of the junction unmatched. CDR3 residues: CASRGLAGVQETQYF. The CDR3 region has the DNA TGTGCCAGCAGAGGGCTCGCGGGGGTCCAAGAGACCCAGTACTTC.

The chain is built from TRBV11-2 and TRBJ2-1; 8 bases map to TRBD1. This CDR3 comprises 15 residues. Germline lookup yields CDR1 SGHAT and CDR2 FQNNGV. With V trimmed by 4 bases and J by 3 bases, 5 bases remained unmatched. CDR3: CASSYRDRSYNEQFF. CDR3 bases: TGTGCCAGCAGCTACCGGGACAGGAGCTACAATGAGCAGTTCTTC.

CDR3 protein: CASSHGTSGGNEQFF. In DNA form, the CDR3 reads TGCGCCAGCAGCCACGGGACTAGCGGGGGGAATGAGCAGTTCTTC. The chain combines TRBV5-1 with TRBJ2-1, with 15 bases lining up with TRBD2. Unmatched junction bases numbered 3, after V lost 4 bases and J lost 7 bases. The CDR3 sequence is 15 residues long. From germline, CDR1 is SGHRS and CDR2 YFSETQ. The complete variable domain, with remaining parts taken from reference TRBV5-1 and TRBJ2-1, reads KAGVTQTPRYLIKTRGQQVTLSCSPISGHRSVSWYQQTPGQGLQFLFEYFSETQRNKGNFPGRFSGRQFSNSRSEMNVSTLELGDSALYLCASSHGTSGGNEQFFGPGTRLTVL.

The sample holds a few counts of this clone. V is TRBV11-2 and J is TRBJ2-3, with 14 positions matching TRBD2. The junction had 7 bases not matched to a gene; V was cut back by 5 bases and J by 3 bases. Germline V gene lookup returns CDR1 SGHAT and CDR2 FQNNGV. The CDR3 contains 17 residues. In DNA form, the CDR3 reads TGTGCCAGCAGCAAGGGACTAGCGGGAGCGGGGACAGATACGCAGTATTTT. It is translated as CASSKGLAGAGTDTQYF.

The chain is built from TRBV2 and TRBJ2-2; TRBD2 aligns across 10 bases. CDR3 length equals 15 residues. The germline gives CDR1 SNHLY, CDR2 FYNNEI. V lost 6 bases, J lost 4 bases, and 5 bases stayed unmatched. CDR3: CASSRGLAVTGELFF. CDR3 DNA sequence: TGTGCCAGCAGCCGAGGACTAGCGGTCACCGGGGAGCTGTTTTTT.

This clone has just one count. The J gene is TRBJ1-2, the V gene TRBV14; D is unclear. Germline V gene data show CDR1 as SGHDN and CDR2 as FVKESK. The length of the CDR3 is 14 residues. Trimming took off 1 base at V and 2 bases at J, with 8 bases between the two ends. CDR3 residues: CASSQGQQNYGYTF. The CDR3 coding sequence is TGTGCCAGCAGCCAAGGGCAACAGAACTATGGCTACACCTTC.

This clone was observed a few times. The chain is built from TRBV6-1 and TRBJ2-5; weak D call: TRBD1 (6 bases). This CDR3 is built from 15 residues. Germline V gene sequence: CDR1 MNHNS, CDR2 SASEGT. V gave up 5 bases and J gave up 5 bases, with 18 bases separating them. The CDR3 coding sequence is TGTGCCAGCAGTCCCAGTTCCAGGGGTTGGGAGACCCAGTACTTC. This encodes CASSPSSRGWETQYF.

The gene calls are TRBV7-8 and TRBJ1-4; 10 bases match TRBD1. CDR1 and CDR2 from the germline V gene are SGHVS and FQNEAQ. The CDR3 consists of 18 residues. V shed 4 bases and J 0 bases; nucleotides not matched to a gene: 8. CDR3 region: CASSSDRGGTATNEKLFF. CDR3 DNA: TGTGCCAGCAGCTCGGACAGGGGGGGAACTGCAACTAATGAAAAACTGTTTTTT. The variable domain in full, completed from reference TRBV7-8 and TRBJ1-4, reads GAGVSQSPRYKVAKRGQDVALRCDPISGHVSLFWYQQALGQGPEFLTYFQNEAQLDKSGLPSDRFFAERPEGSVSTLKIQRTQQEDSAVYLCASSSDRGGTATNEKLFFGSGTQLSVL.

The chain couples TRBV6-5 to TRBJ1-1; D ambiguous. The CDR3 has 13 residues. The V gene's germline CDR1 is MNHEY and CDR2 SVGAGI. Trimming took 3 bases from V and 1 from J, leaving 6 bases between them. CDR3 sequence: CASSYERNTEAFF. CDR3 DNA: TGTGCCAGCAGTTATGAGAGGAACACTGAAGCTTTCTTT.

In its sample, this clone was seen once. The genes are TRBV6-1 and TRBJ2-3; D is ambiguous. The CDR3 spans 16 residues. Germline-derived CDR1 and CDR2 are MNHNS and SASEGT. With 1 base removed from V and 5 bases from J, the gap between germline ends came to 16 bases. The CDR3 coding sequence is TGTGCCAGCAGTGAAGGCCGACTTAGGTTGAGAGATACGCAGTATTTT. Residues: CASSEGRLRLRDTQYF.

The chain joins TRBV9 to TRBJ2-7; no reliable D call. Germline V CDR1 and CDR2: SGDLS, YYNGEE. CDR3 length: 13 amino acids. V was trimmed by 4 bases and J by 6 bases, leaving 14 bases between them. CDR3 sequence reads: CASSPSLPGEQYF. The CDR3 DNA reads TGTGCCAGCAGCCCCTCCCTCCCGGGCGAGCAGTACTTC.